This T cell receptor beta chain originates from a study of blood T cell repertoires in COVID-19. Study information: Spain, Italy and the United States supplied samples that represented acute and convalescent COVID-19. In each case, the material was cDNA or gDNA derived from T cells, B-cell-depleted T cells, or PBMCs.

In the authors' workflow: Estimated nucleated cell counts came from reference gene primer amplification. The protocol was immunoSEQ multiplex PCR, while the TCRdb copy is restricted to in-frame clones and leaves out a portion. V, J and clone size were drawn from that table, and D and trimming were deduced from the DNA. The sample has more than 150,000 clones; 70% to 90% are singletons. The CDR3 runs to 12 residues. V was cut by 3 bases and J by 6 bases, with 8 bases left in between. The chain recombines TRBV12-3 or TRBV12-4 with TRBJ1-1; D remains ambiguous. The source of this sequence is a man between 65 and 85 years old with active or convalescent COVID-19. The sequencing input was peripheral blood. The CDR3 DNA sequence: TGTGCCAGCAGTTTGATCGGGGCTGAAGCTTTCTTT. It yields the protein CASSLIGAEAFF.